This is a list of T cell receptor beta chains from one sample in a study of cytomegalovirus exposure and HLA in healthy donors. Only in-frame clones appear in the TCRdb table, and some are missing; sequencing was by immunoSEQ multiplex PCR. Here the sample spans 87,000 or so clones, roughly three quarters being singletons. Sequencing was performed on PBMCs. These receptors all come from a woman aged 35 to 49 in good health and CMV-seronegative. Each CDR3 is given with its conserved first and last residue. D genes are given only for firm matches. The size of a clone is reported for some rows only, either as once, few or many, or as a class for expanded clones.

NA	TRBV5-1	NA	TRBJ2-3	CASTARQEADTQYF	TGCGCCAGCACAGCGCGACAGGAGGCAGATACGCAGTATTTT
TRBD1	TRBV5-1	NA	TRBJ2-7	CASSLLQGSSYEQYF	TGCGCCAGCAGTCTCCTACAGGGGTCTTCCTACGAGCAGTACTTC
TRBD1	TRBV19	NA	TRBJ1-1	CASSWDSSNTEAFF	TGTGCCAGTAGTTGGGACAGCTCGAACACTGAAGCTTTCTTT
TRBD2	TRBV9	NA	TRBJ2-1	CASSYGGGAYNEQFF	TGTGCCAGCAGTTACGGCGGGGGGGCCTACAATGAGCAGTTCTTC
TRBD1	TRBV10-3	few	TRBJ1-2	CAIRLTGVRYGYTF	TGTGCCATCAGGTTAACAGGGGTTAGGTATGGCTACACCTTC
TRBD1	TRBV5-1	NA	TRBJ1-5	CASSPGQGNQPQHF	TGCGCCAGCAGCCCTGGACAGGGCAATCAGCCCCAGCATTTT
TRBD1	TRBV5-6	few	TRBJ2-2	CASSYGTAVPGELFF	TGTGCCAGCAGTTACGGGACAGCGGTCCCCGGGGAGCTGTTTTTT
NA	TRBV2	NA	TRBJ1-6	CASARGGFSPLHF	TGTGCCAGCGCAAGGGGGGGGTTTTCACCCCTCCACTTT
NA	TRBV27	NA	TRBJ1-1	CATDLRENTEAFF	TGTGCCACCGATCTCCGGGAGAACACTGAAGCTTTCTTT
NA	TRBV5-6	NA	TRBJ2-7	CASSLTGSGEQYF	TGTGCCAGCAGCTTGACGGGTTCGGGCGAGCAGTACTTC
NA	TRBV6-5	once	TRBJ1-1	CASSYSQQGNTEAFF	TGTGCCAGCAGTTACTCGCAACAGGGTAACACTGAAGCTTTCTTT
TRBD1	TRBV4-2	NA	TRBJ1-5	CASSLDRAYQPQHF	TGTGCCAGCAGTCTGGACAGGGCCTATCAGCCCCAGCATTTT
TRBD1	TRBV9	NA	TRBJ1-2	CASSARGQPYGYTF	TGTGCCAGCAGCGCCCGGGGACAGCCCTATGGCTACACCTTC
TRBD1	TRBV19	NA	TRBJ1-1	CASRDRANTEAFF	TGTGCCAGCAGAGACAGGGCGAACACTGAAGCTTTCTTT
NA	TRBV5-1	NA	TRBJ1-2	CASSLIQGSGYTF	TGCGCCAGCAGCTTGATACAGGGATCTGGCTACACCTTC
TRBD2	TRBV11-1	few	TRBJ2-2	CASSSAGLARANTGELFF	TGTGCCAGCAGCTCCGCAGGACTAGCCCGGGCGAACACCGGGGAGCTGTTTTTT
TRBD1	TRBV5-1	NA	TRBJ1-2	CASSLPKSGQGAGGYTF	TGCGCCAGCAGCTTGCCTAAGTCGGGACAGGGGGCTGGTGGCTACACCTTC
TRBD2	TRBV5-1	NA	TRBJ2-1	CASSLDTSGGRGNEQFF	TGCGCCAGCAGCTTGGACACTAGCGGGGGTCGAGGGAATGAGCAGTTCTTC
TRBD1	TRBV7-2	once	TRBJ2-7	CASSLVLTVDRGGYEQYF	TGTGCCAGCAGCTTAGTTTTGACTGTGGACAGGGGTGGCTACGAGCAGTACTTC
TRBD1	TRBV4-1	NA	TRBJ1-5	CASSRDRVGQPQHF	TGCGCCAGCAGCCGCGACAGGGTTGGACAGCCCCAGCATTTT
NA	TRBV13	few	TRBJ2-7	CASSPPSSYEQYF	TGTGCCAGCAGCCCCCCGAGCTCCTACGAGCAGTACTTC
TRBD1	TRBV6-5	NA	TRBJ1-2	CASSYSETGGYGYTF	TGTGCCAGCAGTTACTCCGAGACAGGGGGATATGGCTACACCTTC